These 5 T cell receptor beta chains originate from one sample sequenced in a study of T cell changes during pregnancy in multiple sclerosis (dated by TCRdb to about 2019). Library generation was performed with the immunoSEQ multiplex PCR assay. The source is immuneACCESS, and TCRdb retained only in-frame sequences with V and J called. Part of the clones is not carried over; for the studies checked, unresolved V genes explain less than half of this, and the remainder is unexplained. The sample table contains tens of thousands of clones; only one count was recorded for roughly 90% of them. Approximately 2.8% of the sample rests with the top ten. The sequenced sample was peripheral blood, obtained in the third trimester of pregnancy. These receptors all come from a female donor in good health, enrolled as a control in a pregnancy study.

V and J are TRBV6-5 and TRBJ2-7, with 9 bases that match TRBD1. There are 14 residues in the CDR3. The germline V gene encodes CDR1 MNHEY and CDR2 SVGAGI. V shed 6 bases and J 5 bases; nucleotides not matched to a gene: 8. The DNA of the CDR3 is TGTGCCAGCAGCCGGGACAGGGCAACTGACGAGCAGTACTTC. Its protein is CASSRDRATDEQYF.

This chain connects TRBV2 to TRBJ2-7; a weak D match, TRBD2 (5 bases). Trimming took 10 bases from V and 0 from J, leaving 13 bases between them. Germline V CDR1 and CDR2: SNHLY, FYNNEI. The CDR3 contains 13 residues. CDR3 sequence: CANSKDSSYEQYF. The DNA of the CDR3 is TGTGCCAACTCCAAGGACTCCTCCTACGAGCAGTACTTC.

Here the CDR3 reads CSVEERDGEQYF. In DNA, the CDR3 is TGCAGCGTTGAAGAACGGGATGGCGAGCAGTACTTC. V is TRBV29-1 and J is TRBJ2-7, with D possibly matching TRBD2 (5 bases). V was cut by 0 bases and J by 6 bases, with 9 bases left in between. The CDR3 totals 12 residues. The germline CDR1 and CDR2 sequences are SQVTM and ANQGSEA.

This clone was detected a few times. This rearrangement joins TRBV12-5 to TRBJ2-7, with 9 bases aligning to TRBD1. This CDR3 has 14 amino acids. From germline, CDR1 is LGHNT and CDR2 FRNRAP. The junction had 5 bases not matched to a gene; V was cut back by 6 bases and J by 2 bases. The CDR3 here is CASGQDRGPYEQYF. Here the CDR3 DNA reads TGTGCTAGTGGGCAGGACAGGGGACCCTACGAGCAGTACTTC.

J is TRBJ2-3 and V is TRBV19, with no clear D. Germline-derived CDR1 and CDR2 are LNHDA and SQIVND (reference sequence). The CDR3 contains 12 residues. Trimming cost V 3 bases and J 6 bases, with 7 bases left between them. The CDR3 here is CASSISSDTQYF. The CDR3 nucleotides are TGTGCCAGTAGTATTAGTTCCGATACGCAGTATTTT.